A single sample is the source of the 2 T cell receptor beta chains below, sequenced in a study of identical twins. TCRdb analysed the 5' RACE reads with MiXCR anew, one entry per CDR3 protein. Among around 1.7 million distinct CDR3 sequences listed, about 32% were seen once. Specimen: cord blood. The source is a newborn girl in good health.

This clonotype was seen more than once but under ten times. This chain joins TRBV20-1 and TRBJ2-1, with 7 bases aligning to TRBD1. CDR3 size: 17 residues. Germline CDR1 is DFQATT and CDR2 is SNEGSKA (reference sequence). Unmatched junction bases numbered 9, after V lost 0 bases and J lost 1 base. This chain's CDR3 is CSARDRTGPPSYNEQFF. CDR3 nucleotides: TGCAGTGCTAGAGACAGGACAGGTCCCCCTTCCTACAATGAGCAGTTCTTC.

The chain recombines TRBV20-1 with TRBJ2-3; D unresolved. Germline values: CDR1 DFQATT, CDR2 SNEGSKA (reference sequence). The CDR3 has 14 amino acids. Trimming removed 4 bases at V and 0 bases at J, with 11 bases between. The CDR3 DNA sequence: TGCAGTGCTAACAGCGAGAAGAGCACAGATACGCAGTATTTT. It is translated as CSANSEKSTDTQYF.